This TCR beta chain was found in a study of OX40 agonist ivuxolimab in advanced cancers. This clone has only a few counts. Antigen specificity is unknown. General study findings and limits: Also showing low normalized T-cell clonal expansion were some of the nonresponders. Expansion of clones was among the lowest in partial responders at 0.1-3.0 mg/kg.

Baseline was the first blood sampling point, followed by cycle 4 day 1 and cycle 7 day 1. This CDR3 contains 17 residues. Germline CDR1 SGHTS, CDR2 YDEGEE. Trimming removed 1 base from V and 1 base from J, with 14 bases in between. Repertoires were generated with immunoSEQ multiplex PCR, while TCRdb's copy carries only in-frame clones and drops some. This sample yields 65,000 to 75,000 clones, of which about 93% are seen a single time; roughly 0.44% belongs to the top ten. This clonotype originated in an adult with an advanced solid tumor such as melanoma, head and neck, liver or kidney cancer. The sample here was CD4+ or CD8+ T cells sorted from blood, taken in a trial of the OX40 agonist ivuxolimab. V gene TRBV5-8 combines with J gene TRBJ2-2; weak D call: TRBD2 (7 bases). DNA for the CDR3: TGTGCCAGCAGCTTGCGGGGGGCCCAACTGAACACCGGGGAGCTGTTTTTT. Encoded protein: CASSLRGAQLNTGELFF.